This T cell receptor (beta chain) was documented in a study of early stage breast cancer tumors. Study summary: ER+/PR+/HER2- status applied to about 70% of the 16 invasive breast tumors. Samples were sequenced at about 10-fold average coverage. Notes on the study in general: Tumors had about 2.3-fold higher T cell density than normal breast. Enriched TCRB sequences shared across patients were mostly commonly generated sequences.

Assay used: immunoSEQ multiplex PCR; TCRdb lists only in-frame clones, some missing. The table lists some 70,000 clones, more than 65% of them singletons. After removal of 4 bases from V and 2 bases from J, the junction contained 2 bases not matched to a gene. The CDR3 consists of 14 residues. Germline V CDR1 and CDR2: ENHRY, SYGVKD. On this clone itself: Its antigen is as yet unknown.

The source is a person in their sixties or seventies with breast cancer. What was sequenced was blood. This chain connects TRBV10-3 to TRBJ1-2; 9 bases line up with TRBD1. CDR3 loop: CAISGDRDNYGYTF. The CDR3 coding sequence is TGTGCCATCAGTGGGGACAGGGACAACTATGGCTACACCTTC.